A single TCR beta chain is shown here with its context. The antigen is not known. A read error may produce the germline difference seen at one junction end. Libraries were prepared by immunoSEQ multiplex PCR; TCRdb keeps only in-frame clonotypes and omits some of them. The data show about 76,000 clones, about nine tenths seen once. Each patient's relapse followed autologous stem cell transplantation, and brentuximab vedotin exposure varied. The data are from a study of PD-1 blockade in classical Hodgkin lymphoma. Study results and limitations: Newly diagnosed patients had diversity similar to the baseline diversity of complete responders. When nivolumab was started under 1 year after ASCT, patients were excluded. Relapsed/refractory patients reportedly had lower baseline diversity than newly diagnosed patients.

The CDR3 spans 14 residues. The germline V gene encodes CDR1 SSHAT and CDR2 FNYEAQ (reference sequence). Sequencing used peripheral blood mononuclear cells (PBMCs), obtained at baseline. The receptor's source is a human donor with classical Hodgkin lymphoma. The chain couples TRBV7-7 to TRBJ2-1; TRBD2 aligns across 10 bases. CDR3 nucleotide sequence: TGTGCTAGCAGCTTAGCGGGAGGAGGAAATGAGCAGTTCTTC. It yields the protein CASSLAGGGNEQFF.